This T cell receptor beta chain was obtained from a study of T cells in Graves' hyperthyroidism and ophthalmopathy. The CDR3 length is 16 residues. V shed 2 bases, J shed 5 bases, and the junction held 5 bases outside the gene matches. Germline CDR1 is MNHEY and CDR2 is SVGAGI. Graves' hyperthyroidism showing no ophthalmopathy progression within 18 months was considered stable. Hyperthyroidism patients were newly diagnosed, had disease duration under 2 months, and were aged 18 to 65 years. Diagnosing involved the use of clinical symptoms, serum thyroxine and TRAb, thyroid ultrasound and orbital computed tomography. Amplified TCR beta CDR3 regions derived from RNA transcripts. The study used the HTBI primer set for a first-round RT-PCR of the TCR CDR3. Each CDR3 protein is one row after TCRdb ran MiXCR on the multiplex PCR reads. The sample includes under 800,000 distinct CDR3 sequences, 14% of them seen just once.

Whole-study results and caveats: Ophthalmopathy and stable hyperthyroidism were told apart by a 13 V-J model.

About this clonotype: Its antigen is still unknown.

The sequenced sample was blood. This TCR came from a woman younger than 30 with Graves' hyperthyroidism. This chain links TRBV6-5 with TRBJ2-1; 11 bases align to TRBD1. The CDR3 reads CASSYRGQGADNEQFF. As DNA, the CDR3 is TGTGCCAGCAGTTACCGAGGACAGGGGGCAGACAATGAGCAGTTCTTC.